This TCR beta chain was obtained from a study of cytomegalovirus exposure and HLA in healthy donors. The CDR3 covers 14 residues. With 8 bases clipped from V and 1 base from J, the junction kept 8 bases outside the gene matches. Germline V gene sequence: CDR1 GTSNPN, CDR2 SVGIG (reference sequence). 60 Vbeta and 13 Jbeta primers were used in PCR. Some clones are missing from TCRdb's copy, which holds only in-frame ones; the method was immunoSEQ multiplex PCR. The sample includes about 35,000 clones, around three quarters seen only once; the top ten take 6%. The sample taken for sequencing was PBMCs. The receptor's source is a male donor in good health and CMV-seronegative. The V gene is TRBV30, the J gene TRBJ1-2; TRBD1 matches 9 bases. The CDR3 region is CALPGQGINYGYTF. The CDR3 coding sequence is TGTGCCCTCCCTGGACAGGGGATTAACTATGGCTACACCTTC.